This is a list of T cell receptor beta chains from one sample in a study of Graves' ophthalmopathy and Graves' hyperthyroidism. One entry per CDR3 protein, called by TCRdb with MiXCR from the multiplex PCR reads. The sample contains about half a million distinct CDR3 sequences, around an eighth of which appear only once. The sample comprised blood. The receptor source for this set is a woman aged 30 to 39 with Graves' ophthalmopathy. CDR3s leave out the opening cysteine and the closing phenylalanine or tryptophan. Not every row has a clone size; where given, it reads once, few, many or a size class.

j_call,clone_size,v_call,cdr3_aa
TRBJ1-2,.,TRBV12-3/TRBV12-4,VSSFGSGYT
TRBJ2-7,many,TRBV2,ASSPETVSYEQY
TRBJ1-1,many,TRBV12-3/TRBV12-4,ASSLGGEDTEAF
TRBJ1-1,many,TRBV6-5,ASQDELNTEAF
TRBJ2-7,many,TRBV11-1,ASSLFRDSYEQY
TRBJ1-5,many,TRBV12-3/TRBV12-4,ASSWWGLDSDNQPQH
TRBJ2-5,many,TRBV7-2,ASSQGLAGVRETQY
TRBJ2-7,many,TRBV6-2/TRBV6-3,ASSYATWEKD
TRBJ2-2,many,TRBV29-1,SVRREGTTGELF
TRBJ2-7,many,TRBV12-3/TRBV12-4,ASSLTRTRGLAGVFYEQY
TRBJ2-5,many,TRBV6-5,ASSYERGETQY
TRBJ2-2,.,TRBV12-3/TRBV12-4,ASSPPGGPNIGELF
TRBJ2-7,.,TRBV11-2,ASSLGAGFYEQY
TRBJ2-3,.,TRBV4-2,ASSRITPGPRTSTDTQY
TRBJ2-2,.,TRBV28,ASSFPQGGSGGELF
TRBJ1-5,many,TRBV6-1,ASSDWGQPQH
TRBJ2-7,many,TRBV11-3,ASSFEPLEQY
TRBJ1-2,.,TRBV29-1,IVGQGADYGYT
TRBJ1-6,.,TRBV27,ASSLRQWGHLGDSPLH
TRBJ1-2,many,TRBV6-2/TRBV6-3,ASSYSLRAGVKLGYGYT
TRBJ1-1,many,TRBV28,ASNPGQGGHTEAF
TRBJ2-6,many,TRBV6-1,ASSLRPGSGANVLT
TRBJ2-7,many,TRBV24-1,ATSDADIYEQY
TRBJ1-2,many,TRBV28,ASSRTGLNYGYT
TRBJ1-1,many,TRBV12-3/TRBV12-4,ASSFYMANTEAF
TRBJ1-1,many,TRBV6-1,ASSTGFTEAF
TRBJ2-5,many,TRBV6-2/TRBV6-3,ASSYLDWGETQY
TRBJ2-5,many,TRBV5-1,ASSPAPPRETQY
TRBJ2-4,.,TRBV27,ASSKQSGRGNIQY
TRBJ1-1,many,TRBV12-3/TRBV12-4,ASSLALITGAEAF
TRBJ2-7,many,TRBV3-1,ASSQDLGIRVEQY
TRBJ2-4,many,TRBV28,ASSSTRGVAKNIQY
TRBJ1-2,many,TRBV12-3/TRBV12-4,ASKSYSDYGYT
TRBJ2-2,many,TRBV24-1,ATSDPGQGLTGELF
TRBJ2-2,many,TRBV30,AWSINTGELF
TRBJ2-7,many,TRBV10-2,ASSESRLTGRNYEQY
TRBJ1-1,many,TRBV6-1,ASKRDRERDEAF
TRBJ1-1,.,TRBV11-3,ASSLDGQNTEAC
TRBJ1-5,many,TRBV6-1,ASSGTGNSNQPQH
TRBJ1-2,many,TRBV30,AWSVGGRSGYT
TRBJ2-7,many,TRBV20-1,SASLGSYEQY
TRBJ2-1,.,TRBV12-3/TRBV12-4,ASSLSPGAANEQF
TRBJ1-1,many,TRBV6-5,ASSYAVLGNTEAF
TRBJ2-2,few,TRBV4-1,ASSRRDRVNGELF
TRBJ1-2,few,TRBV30,AWSEAGVRFYGYT
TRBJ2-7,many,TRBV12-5,ASGLGGNEQY
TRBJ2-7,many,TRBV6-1,ASSGGLSVNTYEQY
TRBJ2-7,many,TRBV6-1,ASSGSRDRMIRSSYEQY
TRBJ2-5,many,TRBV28,ASSPLTAGAQETQY
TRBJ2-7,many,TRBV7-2,ASSRYRSGSADEQY
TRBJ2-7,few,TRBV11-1,ASGRSLGSSYEQY
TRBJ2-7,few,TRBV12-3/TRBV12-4,ASSFWDRDHYEQY
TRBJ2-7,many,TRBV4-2,ASSQDLGAGVHEQY
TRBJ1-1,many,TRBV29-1,SVGQATMNTEAF
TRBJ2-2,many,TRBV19,ASSTRNGPGELF
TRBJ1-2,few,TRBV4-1,ASSQDWGGGYT
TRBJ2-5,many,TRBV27,ASRLAGKETQY
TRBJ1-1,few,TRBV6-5,ASSYRAGNTEAF
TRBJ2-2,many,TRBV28,ASSPERGLAGYTGELF